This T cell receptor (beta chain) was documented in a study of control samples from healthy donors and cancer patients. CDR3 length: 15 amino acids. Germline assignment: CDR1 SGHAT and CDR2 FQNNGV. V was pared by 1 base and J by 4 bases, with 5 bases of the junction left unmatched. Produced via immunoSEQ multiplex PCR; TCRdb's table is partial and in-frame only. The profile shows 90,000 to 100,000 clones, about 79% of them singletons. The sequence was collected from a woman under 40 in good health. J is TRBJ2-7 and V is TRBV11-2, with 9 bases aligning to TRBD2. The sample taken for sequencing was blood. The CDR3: CASSLGLAGVYEQYF. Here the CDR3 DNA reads TGTGCCAGCAGCTTAGGTTTAGCGGGGGTATACGAGCAGTACTTC.